This T cell receptor (beta chain) comes out of a study of cytomegalovirus exposure and HLA in healthy donors. Study-wide context: A later analysis reported the 95 to 150 validation repertoires used the same platform as the roughly 700 first-cohort repertoires.

Using immunoSEQ multiplex PCR, the repertoire was profiled, and TCRdb retains in-frame clones only, with some absent. The sample carries about 73,000 clones, around nine tenths recorded once. Trimming cost V 4 bases and J 1 base; bases outside gene matches: 9. The CDR3 totals 16 residues. CDR1 and CDR2 from the germline V gene are SGHRS and YFSETQ. The donors were members of the validation cohort comprising 100 to 150 subjects, separate from the approximately 630-subject first cohort. Broader study findings: Rare sequences made up most TCRs, while some public TCRs were found in many donors. Listed as cytomegalovirus-associated were 164 TCR beta chains.

This clone was counted once. Its specificity is not known. The TCR comes from a woman younger than 35 in good health and CMV-seropositive. The rearrangement joins TRBV5-1 to TRBJ2-3; 7 bases fit TRBD2. The sample consisted of PBMCs. The CDR3 reads CASSHRRAGGTDTQYF. Here the CDR3 DNA reads TGCGCCAGCAGCCACCGTCGGGCGGGGGGCACAGATACGCAGTATTTT.